This T cell receptor beta chain was retrieved from a study of blood T cell repertoires in COVID-19. Study overall: Researchers got acute and convalescent COVID-19 samples from the United States, Italy and Spain. T cells, B-cell-depleted T cells, or PBMCs supplied cDNA or gDNA.

The germline V gene encodes CDR1 SGDLS and CDR2 YYNGEE. The germline V and J ends were trimmed by 1 base and 2 bases, with 12 bases remaining between them. The CDR3 is 15 residues long. Only one count was recorded for this clone. TCRdb's table, derived via immunoSEQ multiplex PCR, lists solely in-frame clones and lacks some. Among over 100,000 clones listed, approximately 83% were seen once. The V and J genes are TRBV9 and TRBJ2-5, with a weak D call TRBD2 (5 bases). Sample: peripheral blood. The clonotype originates from a man older than 75 with acute or convalescent COVID-19. The CDR3 sequence: CASSVFPGKQETQYF. DNA for the CDR3: TGTGCCAGCAGCGTATTTCCGGGGAAACAAGAGACCCAGTACTTC.